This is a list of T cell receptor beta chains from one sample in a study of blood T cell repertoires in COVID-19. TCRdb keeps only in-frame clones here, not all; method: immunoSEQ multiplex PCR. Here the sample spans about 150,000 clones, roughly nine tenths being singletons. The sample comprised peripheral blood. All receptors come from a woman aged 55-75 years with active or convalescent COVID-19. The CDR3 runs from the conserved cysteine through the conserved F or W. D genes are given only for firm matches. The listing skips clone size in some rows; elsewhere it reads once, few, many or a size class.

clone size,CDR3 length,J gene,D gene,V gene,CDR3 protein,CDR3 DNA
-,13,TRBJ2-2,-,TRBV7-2,CASRPRYTGELFF,TGTGCCAGCAGACCGAGGTACACCGGGGAGCTGTTTTTT
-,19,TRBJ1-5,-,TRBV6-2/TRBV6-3,CASSSSAFRGGGVNQPQHF,TGTGCCAGCAGTTCTTCTGCGTTCCGGGGCGGGGGTGTCAATCAGCCCCAGCATTTT
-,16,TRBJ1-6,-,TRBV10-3,CAISGGRGRGNSPLHF,TGTGCCATCAGTGGAGGGCGGGGGCGAGGGAATTCACCCCTCCACTTT
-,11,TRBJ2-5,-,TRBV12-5,CASGSKETQYF,TGTGCTAGTGGTTCCAAAGAGACCCAGTACTTC
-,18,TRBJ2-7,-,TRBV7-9,CASSLIGAGAGALYEQYF,TGTGCCAGCAGCTTGATCGGGGCGGGCGCGGGGGCGCTCTACGAGCAGTACTTC
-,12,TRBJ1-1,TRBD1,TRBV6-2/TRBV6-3,CASSTGDTEAFF,TGTGCCAGCAGTACAGGGGACACTGAAGCTTTCTTT
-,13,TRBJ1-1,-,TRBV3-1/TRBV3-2,CASSLTGNTEAFF,TGTGCCAGCAGCCTCACAGGGAACACTGAAGCTTTCTTT
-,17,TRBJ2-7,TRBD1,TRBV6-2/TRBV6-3,CASSYSLGQGHIYEQYF,TGTGCCAGCAGTTACTCGTTGGGACAGGGGCATATCTACGAGCAGTACTTC
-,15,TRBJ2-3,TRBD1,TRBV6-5,CASGRGFTNTDTQYF,TGTGCCAGCGGCAGGGGGTTCACGAATACAGATACGCAGTATTTT
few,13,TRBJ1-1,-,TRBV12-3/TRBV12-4,CASSLREGTEAFF,TGTGCCAGCAGTTTACGGGAGGGCACTGAAGCTTTCTTT
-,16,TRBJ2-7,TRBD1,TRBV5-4,CASSLAGQGAIYEQYF,TGTGCCAGCAGCTTGGCCGGACAGGGGGCTATCTACGAGCAGTACTTC
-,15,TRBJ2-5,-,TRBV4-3,CASSQERSGRETQYF,TGCGCCAGCAGCCAAGAACGCTCTGGGAGGGAGACCCAGTACTTC
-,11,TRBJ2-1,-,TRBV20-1,CSARTFNEQFF,TGCAGTGCTCGGACATTCAATGAGCAGTTCTTC
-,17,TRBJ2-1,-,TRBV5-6,CASSQELQRGLYNEQFF,TGTGCCAGCAGCCAAGAACTACAGAGGGGACTTTACAATGAGCAGTTCTTC
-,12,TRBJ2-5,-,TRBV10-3,CAISELEGTQYF,TGTGCCATCAGTGAATTAGAGGGGACCCAGTACTTC
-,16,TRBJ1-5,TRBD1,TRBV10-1,CASSADRDHSNQPQHF,TGCGCCAGCAGTGCAGACAGGGACCATAGCAATCAGCCCCAGCATTTT